Listed here are 5 T cell receptor beta chains from one sample, sequenced in a study of shared clonotypes between healthy human individuals. Only in-frame clones appear in the TCRdb table, and some are missing; sequencing was by immunoSEQ multiplex PCR. The sample consists of fewer than 650,000 clones, 60% to 85% of them appearing once. The sample consisted of PBMCs. All receptors derive from a woman in her 40s in good health. Some clones in this sample may be carry-over from other donors' samples.

V usage is TRBV30 and J usage is TRBJ2-5, with 11 bases aligning to TRBD1. The CDR3 contains 14 residues. CDR1 is GTSNPN and CDR2 is SVGIG in the germline V gene (reference sequence). With 5 bases clipped from V and 5 bases from J, the junction kept 7 bases outside the gene matches. CDR3 sequence (DNA): TGTGCCTGGGGTTCCGGGACAGGGGGTGAGACCCAGTACTTC. Translation gives CAWGSGTGGETQYF.

This clone has just a few counts. This chain connects TRBV5-4 to TRBJ1-2; D gene unclear. The CDR3 contains 13 residues. Looked up from germline, CDR1 is SGHNT and CDR2 is YYREEE (reference sequence). V lost 4 bases to trimming and J lost 4 bases, with 11 bases between them. DNA for the CDR3: TGTGCCAGCAGCGTGGACGCTCTCTATGGCTACACCTTC. It translates to CASSVDALYGYTF.

The V gene is TRBV27, the J gene TRBJ2-7, with D possibly being TRBD2 (5 bases). Trimming shortened V by 3 bases and J by 1 base, and 16 bases separated the two germline ends. The CDR3 is 16 residues long. Per germline, CDR1 MNHEY and CDR2 SMNVEV (reference sequence). CDR3 loop: CASSFRPEGGSYEQYF. DNA for the CDR3: TGTGCCAGCAGTTTCAGGCCAGAGGGTGGTTCCTACGAGCAGTACTTC.

The chain employs TRBV19 and TRBJ2-5; D uncertain. This CDR3 contains 14 residues. CDR1 LNHDA and CDR2 SQIVND come from the germline V gene (reference sequence). Trimming took off 4 bases at V and 4 bases at J, with 13 bases between the two ends. As DNA, the CDR3 is TGTGCCAGTAGTAACGGACCCGGGCCAGAGACCCAGTACTTC. This encodes CASSNGPGPETQYF. Complete variable domain (other parts from reference TRBV19 and TRBJ2-5): DGGITQSPKYLFRKEGQNVTLSCEQNLNHDAMYWYRQDPGQGLRLIYYSQIVNDFQKGDIAEGYSVSREKKESFPLTVTSAQKNPTAFYLCASSNGPGPETQYFGPGTRLLVL.

Concerning this clone: At one end the junction does not follow the germline gene, possibly because of a read error. The same CDR3 can be traced to other DNA sequences in this sample. This chain joins TRBV10-3 and TRBJ1-1; 8 bases are shared with TRBD1. There are 15 residues in the CDR3. Germline V lookup: CDR1 ENHRY, CDR2 SYGVKD. CDR3 sequence (DNA): TGTGCCATCAGATTAGGGACAGGTATGAACACTGAAGCCTTCTTT. Translation: CAIRLGTGMNTEAFF.